The next 7 T cell receptor beta chains were all read from a single sample in a study of cytomegalovirus exposure and HLA in healthy donors. This PCR relied on a set of 60 Vbeta primers and 13 Jbeta primers. TCRdb keeps only in-frame clones here, not all; method: immunoSEQ multiplex PCR. Of some 220,000 clones in the sample, roughly 89% are singletons; the top ten hold 0.95% to 1.1%. Sequencing input: PBMCs. The receptors derive from a woman between 18 and 29 years old in good health and CMV-seronegative.

This chain uses TRBV5-1 with TRBJ1-2, with 12 bases that match TRBD1. The V gene end was trimmed by 3 bases and the J gene end by 8 bases; junction bases not matched to a gene: 5. CDR1 SGHRS and CDR2 YFSETQ come from the germline V gene. The CDR3 spans 14 residues. The CDR3 nucleotides are TGCGCCAGCAGCTCCGGGACAGGGGGCGAAGGCTACACCTTC. Residues: CASSSGTGGEGYTF.

The chain employs TRBV5-1 and TRBJ1-1; weak D call: TRBD1 (6 bases). Germline V CDR1 and CDR2: SGHRS, YFSETQ. The CDR3 sequence is 14 residues long. Trimming cost V 4 bases and J 1 base, with 11 bases left between them. The CDR3: CASSPDRPNTEAFF. In nucleotides, the CDR3 is TGCGCCAGCAGCCCAGACAGGCCGAACACTGAAGCTTTCTTT. Based on the CDR3 plus reference TRBV5-1 and TRBJ1-1, the full variable domain is KAGVTQTPRYLIKTRGQQVTLSCSPISGHRSVSWYQQTPGQGLQFLFEYFSETQRNKGNFPGRFSGRQFSNSRSEMNVSTLELGDSALYLCASSPDRPNTEAFFGQGTRLTVV.

This chain connects TRBV5-4 to TRBJ2-3; no clear D gene. The CDR3 runs 15 residues. The V gene lost 4 bases and the J gene lost 4 bases, with 16 bases spanning the gap. Germline CDR1 is SGHNT and CDR2 is YYREEE (reference sequence). CDR3 DNA: TGTGCCAGCAGCCCCCAGCAGGCGACCTCAGATACGCAGTATTTT. Protein product: CASSPQQATSDTQYF.

CDR3 amino acids: CASSQGTSGWGTDTQYF. The CDR3 DNA sequence: TGCGCCAGCAGCCAAGGGACTAGCGGGTGGGGCACAGATACGCAGTATTTT. The chain joins TRBV4-3 to TRBJ2-3; 11 nucleotides line up with TRBD2. V shed 1 base, J shed 1 base, and the junction held 4 bases outside the gene matches. Germline-derived CDR1 and CDR2 are LGHNA and YSLEER. CDR3 length: 17 amino acids.

The V gene is TRBV9, the J gene TRBJ1-6; TRBD1 matches at 7 bases. Trimming took 3 bases from V and 8 from J; bases not matched to a gene: 8. The germline gives CDR1 SGDLS, CDR2 YYNGEE. This CDR3 has 15 amino acids. The CDR3: CASSAQGRRDSPLHF. The CDR3 DNA is TGTGCCAGCAGCGCACAGGGGCGGAGGGATTCACCCCTCCACTTT.

The chain recombines TRBV5-6 with TRBJ2-5; TRBD2 aligns across 10 bases. Trimming at V came to 1 base and at J to 1 base, leaving 7 bases not matched to a gene. CDR1 and CDR2 (germline): SGHDT, YYEEEE. This CDR3 is 17 amino acids long. DNA for the CDR3: TGTGCCAGCAGCTTGTTTGCTAGCGGGGGAGCCCAAGAGACCCAGTACTTC. Its translation: CASSLFASGGAQETQYF.

CDR3: CASSPRGGGSAGGFGEQFF. For the CDR3, the DNA is TGTGCCAGCAGCCCCCGGGGGGGAGGATCGGCGGGGGGGTTCGGTGAGCAGTTCTTC. The chain combines TRBV7-2 with TRBJ2-1, with 9 bases matching TRBD2. Germline V gene sequence: CDR1 SGHTA, CDR2 FQGNSA. Trimming cost V 5 bases and J 9 bases; bases outside gene matches: 23. The CDR3 sequence is 19 residues long.